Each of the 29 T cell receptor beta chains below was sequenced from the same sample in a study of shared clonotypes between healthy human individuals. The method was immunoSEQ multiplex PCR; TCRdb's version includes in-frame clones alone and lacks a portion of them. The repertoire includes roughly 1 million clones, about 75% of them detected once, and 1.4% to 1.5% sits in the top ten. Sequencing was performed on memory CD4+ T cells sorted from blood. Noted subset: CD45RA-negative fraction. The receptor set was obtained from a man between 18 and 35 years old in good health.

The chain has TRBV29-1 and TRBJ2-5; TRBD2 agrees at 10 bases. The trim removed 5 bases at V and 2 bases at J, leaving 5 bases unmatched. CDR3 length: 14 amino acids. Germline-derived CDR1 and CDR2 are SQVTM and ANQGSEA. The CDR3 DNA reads TGCAGCGTTCTGGGTAGCGGGAGGCAAGAGACCCAGTACTTC. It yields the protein CSVLGSGRQETQYF.

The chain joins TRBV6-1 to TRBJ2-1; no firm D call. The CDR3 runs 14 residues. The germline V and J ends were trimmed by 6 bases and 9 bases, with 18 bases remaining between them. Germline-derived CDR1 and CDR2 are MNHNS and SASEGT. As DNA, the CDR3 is TGTGCCAGCAGCGCCGGTATCAGGTATCCTGAGCAGTTCTTC. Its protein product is CASSAGIRYPEQFF.

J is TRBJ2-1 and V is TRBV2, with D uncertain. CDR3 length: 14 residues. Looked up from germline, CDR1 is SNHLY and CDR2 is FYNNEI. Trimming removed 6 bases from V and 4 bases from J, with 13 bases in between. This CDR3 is CASRVDSGYNEQFF. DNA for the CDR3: TGTGCCAGCAGGGTTGATTCGGGTTACAATGAGCAGTTCTTC.

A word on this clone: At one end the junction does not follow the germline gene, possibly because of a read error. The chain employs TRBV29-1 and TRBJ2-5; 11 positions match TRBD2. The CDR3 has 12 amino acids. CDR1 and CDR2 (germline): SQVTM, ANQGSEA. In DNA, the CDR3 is TGCAGCGGAGAGACTAGCGGGATGGGCCAACACTTC. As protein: CSGETSGMGQHF.

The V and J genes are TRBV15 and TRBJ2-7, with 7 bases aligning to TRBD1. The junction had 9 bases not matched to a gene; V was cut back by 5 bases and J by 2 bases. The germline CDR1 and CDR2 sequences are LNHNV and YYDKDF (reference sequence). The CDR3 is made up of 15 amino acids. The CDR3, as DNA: TGTGCCACCAGCCGTGATACAGGGGCCCCCTACGAGCAGTACTTC. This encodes CATSRDTGAPYEQYF.

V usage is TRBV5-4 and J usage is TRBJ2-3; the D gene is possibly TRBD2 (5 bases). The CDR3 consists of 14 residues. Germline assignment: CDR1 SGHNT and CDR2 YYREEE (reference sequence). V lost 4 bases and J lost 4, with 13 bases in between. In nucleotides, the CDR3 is TGTGCCAGCAGCAGAACGGGATCATCAGATACGCAGTATTTT. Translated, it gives CASSRTGSSDTQYF.

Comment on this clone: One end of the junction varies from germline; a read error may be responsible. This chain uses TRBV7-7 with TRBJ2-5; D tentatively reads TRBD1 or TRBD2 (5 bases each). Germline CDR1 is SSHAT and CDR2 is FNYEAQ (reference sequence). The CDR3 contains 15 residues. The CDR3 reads CASSPGRPYQETQYF. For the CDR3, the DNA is TGTGCTAGCAGCCCGGGACGACCGTACCAAGAGACCCAGTACTTC. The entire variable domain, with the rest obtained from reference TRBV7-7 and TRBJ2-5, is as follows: GAGVSQSPRYKVTKRGQDVTLRCDPISSHATLYWYQQALGQGPEFLTYFNYEAQPDKSGLPSDRFSAERPEGSISTLTIQRTEQRDSAMYRCASSPGRPYQETQYFGPGTRLLVL.

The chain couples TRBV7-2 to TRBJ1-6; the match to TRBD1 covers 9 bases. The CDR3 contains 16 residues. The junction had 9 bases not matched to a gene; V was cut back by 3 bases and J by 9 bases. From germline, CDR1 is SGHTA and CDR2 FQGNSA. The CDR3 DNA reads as TGTGCCAGCAGCTTTGGGGGACAGGGTGTTAGTTCACCCCTCCACTTT. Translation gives CASSFGGQGVSSPLHF. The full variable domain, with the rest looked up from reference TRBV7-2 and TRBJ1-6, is GAGVSQSPSNKVTEKGKDVELRCDPISGHTALYWYRQSLGQGLEFLIYFQGNSAPDKSGLPSDRFSAERTGGSVSTLTIQRTQQEDSAVYLCASSFGGQGVSSPLHFGNGTRLTVT.

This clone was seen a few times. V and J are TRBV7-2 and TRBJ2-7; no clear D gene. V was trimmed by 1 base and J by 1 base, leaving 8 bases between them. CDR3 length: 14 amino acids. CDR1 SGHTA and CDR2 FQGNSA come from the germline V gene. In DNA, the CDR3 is TGTGCCAGCAGCTTAGGTCAGACTTCCTACGAGCAGTACTTC. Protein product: CASSLGQTSYEQYF.

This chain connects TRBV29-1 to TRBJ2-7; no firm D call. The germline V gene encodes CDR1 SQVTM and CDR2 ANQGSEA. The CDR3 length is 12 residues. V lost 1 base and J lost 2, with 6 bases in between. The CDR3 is CSVEASTYEQYF. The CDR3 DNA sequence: TGCAGCGTTGAAGCCAGTACCTACGAGCAGTACTTC.

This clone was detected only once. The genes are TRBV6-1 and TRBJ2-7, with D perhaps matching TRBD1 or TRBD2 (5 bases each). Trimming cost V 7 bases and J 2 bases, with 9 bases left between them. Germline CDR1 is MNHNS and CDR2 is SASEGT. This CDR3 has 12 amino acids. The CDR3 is CASNLGPYEQYF. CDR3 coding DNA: TGTGCCAGCAATCTGGGACCCTACGAGCAGTACTTC.

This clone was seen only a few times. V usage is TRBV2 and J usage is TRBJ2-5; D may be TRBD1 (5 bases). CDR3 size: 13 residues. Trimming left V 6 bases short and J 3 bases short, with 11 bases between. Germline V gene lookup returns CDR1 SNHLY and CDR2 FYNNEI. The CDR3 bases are TGTGCCAGCAGGGGGCCACCCGAAGAGACCCAGTACTTC. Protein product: CASRGPPEETQYF.

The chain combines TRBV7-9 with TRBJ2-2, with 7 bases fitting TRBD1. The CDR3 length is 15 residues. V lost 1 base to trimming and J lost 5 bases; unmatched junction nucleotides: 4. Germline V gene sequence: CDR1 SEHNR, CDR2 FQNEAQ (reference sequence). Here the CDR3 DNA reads TGTGCCAGCAGCTTAGTCAGGGGGATGACCGGGGAGCTGTTTTTT. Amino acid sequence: CASSLVRGMTGELFF.

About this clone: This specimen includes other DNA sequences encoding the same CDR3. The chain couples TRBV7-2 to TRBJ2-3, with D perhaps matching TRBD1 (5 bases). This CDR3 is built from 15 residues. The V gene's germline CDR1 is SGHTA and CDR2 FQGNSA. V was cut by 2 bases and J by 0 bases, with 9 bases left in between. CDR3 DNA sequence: TGTGCCAGCAGCTTACAGGGTTCCAGCACAGATACGCAGTATTTT. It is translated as CASSLQGSSTDTQYF. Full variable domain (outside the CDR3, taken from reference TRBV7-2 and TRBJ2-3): GAGVSQSPSNKVTEKGKDVELRCDPISGHTALYWYRQSLGQGLEFLIYFQGNSAPDKSGLPSDRFSAERTGGSVSTLTIQRTQQEDSAVYLCASSLQGSSTDTQYFGPGTRLTVL.

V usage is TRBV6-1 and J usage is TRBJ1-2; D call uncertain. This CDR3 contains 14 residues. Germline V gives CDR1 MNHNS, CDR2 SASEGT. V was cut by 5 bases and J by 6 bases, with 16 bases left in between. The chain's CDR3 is CASSLLGQFDGYTF. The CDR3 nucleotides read TGTGCCAGCAGTCTTTTAGGGCAGTTCGATGGCTACACCTTC.

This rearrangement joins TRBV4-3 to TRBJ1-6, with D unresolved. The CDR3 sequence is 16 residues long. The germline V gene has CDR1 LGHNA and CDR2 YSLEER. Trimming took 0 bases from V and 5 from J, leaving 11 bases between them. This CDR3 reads CASSQDLGQHNSPLHF. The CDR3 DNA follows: TGCGCCAGCAGCCAAGATCTCGGCCAGCATAATTCACCCCTCCACTTT.

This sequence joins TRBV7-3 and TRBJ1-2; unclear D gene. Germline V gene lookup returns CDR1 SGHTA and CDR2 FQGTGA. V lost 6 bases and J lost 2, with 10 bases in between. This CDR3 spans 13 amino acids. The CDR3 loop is CASREGGNYGYTF. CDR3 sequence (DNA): TGTGCCAGCAGAGAGGGAGGGAACTATGGCTACACCTTC. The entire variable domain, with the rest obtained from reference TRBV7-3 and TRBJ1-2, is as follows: GAGVSQTPSNKVTEKGKYVELRCDPISGHTALYWYRQSLGQGPEFLIYFQGTGAADDSGLPNDRFFAVRPEGSVSTLKIQRTERGDSAVYLCASREGGNYGYTFGSGTRLTVV.

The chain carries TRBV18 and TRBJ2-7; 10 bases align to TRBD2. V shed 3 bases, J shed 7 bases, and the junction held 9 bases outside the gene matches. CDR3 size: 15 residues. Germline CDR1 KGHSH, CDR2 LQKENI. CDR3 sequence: CASSPDLAGVREQYF. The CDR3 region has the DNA TGTGCCAGCTCACCTGACCTAGCGGGAGTTCGTGAGCAGTACTTC.

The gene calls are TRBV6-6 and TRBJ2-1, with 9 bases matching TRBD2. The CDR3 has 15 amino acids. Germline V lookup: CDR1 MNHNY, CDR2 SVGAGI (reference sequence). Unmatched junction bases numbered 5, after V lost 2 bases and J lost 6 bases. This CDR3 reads CASSYGTSSINEQFF. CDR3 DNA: TGTGCCAGCAGTTACGGGACTAGCTCGATCAATGAGCAGTTCTTC.

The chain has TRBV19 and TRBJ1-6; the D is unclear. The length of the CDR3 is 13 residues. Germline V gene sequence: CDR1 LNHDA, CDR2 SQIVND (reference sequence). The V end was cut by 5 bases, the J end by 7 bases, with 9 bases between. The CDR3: CASSALVNSPLHF. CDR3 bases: TGTGCCAGTAGTGCGTTGGTCAATTCACCCCTCCACTTT.

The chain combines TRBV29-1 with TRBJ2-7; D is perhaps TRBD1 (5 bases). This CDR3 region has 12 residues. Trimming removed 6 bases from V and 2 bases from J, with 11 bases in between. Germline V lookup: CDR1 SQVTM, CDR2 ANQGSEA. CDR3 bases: TGCAGCGTGGACACAGAGACCTACGAGCAGTACTTC. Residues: CSVDTETYEQYF.

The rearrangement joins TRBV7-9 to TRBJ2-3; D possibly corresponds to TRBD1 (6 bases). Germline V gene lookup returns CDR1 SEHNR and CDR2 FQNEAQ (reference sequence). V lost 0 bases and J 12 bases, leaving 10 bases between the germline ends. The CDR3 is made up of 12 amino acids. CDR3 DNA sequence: TGTGCCAGCAGCTTAGCGCAGGGGACACAGTATTTT. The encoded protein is CASSLAQGTQYF.

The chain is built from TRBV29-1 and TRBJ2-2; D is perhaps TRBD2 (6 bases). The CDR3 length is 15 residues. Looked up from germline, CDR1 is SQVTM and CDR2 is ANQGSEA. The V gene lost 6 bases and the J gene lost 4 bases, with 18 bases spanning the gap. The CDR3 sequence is CSVAYGGRSTGELFF. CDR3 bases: TGCAGCGTCGCGTATGGGGGGAGGTCCACCGGGGAGCTGTTTTTT.

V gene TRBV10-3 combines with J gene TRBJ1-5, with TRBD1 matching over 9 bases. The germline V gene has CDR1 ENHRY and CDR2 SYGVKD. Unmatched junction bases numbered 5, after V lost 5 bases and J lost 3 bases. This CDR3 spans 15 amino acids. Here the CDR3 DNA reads TGTGCCATCAGTCCGGGGACAGGGAACAATCAGCCCCAGCATTTT. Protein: CAISPGTGNNQPQHF.

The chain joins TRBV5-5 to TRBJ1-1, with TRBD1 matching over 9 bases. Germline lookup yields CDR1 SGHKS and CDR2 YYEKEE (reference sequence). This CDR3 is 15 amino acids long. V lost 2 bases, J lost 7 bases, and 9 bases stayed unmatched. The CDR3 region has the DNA TGTGCCAGCAGCTTTCCGGGACAGGGCGAATATGAAGCTTTCTTT. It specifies CASSFPGQGEYEAFF.

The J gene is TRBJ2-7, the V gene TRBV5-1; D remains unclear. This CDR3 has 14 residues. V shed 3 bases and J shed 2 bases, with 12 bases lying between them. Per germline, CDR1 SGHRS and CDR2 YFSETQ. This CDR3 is CASSSASFTYEQYF. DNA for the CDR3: TGCGCCAGCAGCTCCGCCAGTTTTACCTACGAGCAGTACTTC.

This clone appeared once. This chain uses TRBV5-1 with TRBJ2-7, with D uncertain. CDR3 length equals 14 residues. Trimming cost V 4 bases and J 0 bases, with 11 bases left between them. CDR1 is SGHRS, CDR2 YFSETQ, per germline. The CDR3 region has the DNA TGCGCCAGCAGCGCGGATCCTAGCTCCTACGAGCAGTACTTC. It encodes CASSADPSSYEQYF.

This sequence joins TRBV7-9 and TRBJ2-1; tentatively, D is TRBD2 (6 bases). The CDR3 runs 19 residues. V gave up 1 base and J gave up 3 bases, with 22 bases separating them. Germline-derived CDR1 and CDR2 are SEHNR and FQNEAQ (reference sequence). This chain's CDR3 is CASSLGAGGPHLDYNEQFF. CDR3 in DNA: TGTGCCAGCAGCTTAGGGGCCGGGGGACCCCACCTAGACTACAATGAGCAGTTCTTC.

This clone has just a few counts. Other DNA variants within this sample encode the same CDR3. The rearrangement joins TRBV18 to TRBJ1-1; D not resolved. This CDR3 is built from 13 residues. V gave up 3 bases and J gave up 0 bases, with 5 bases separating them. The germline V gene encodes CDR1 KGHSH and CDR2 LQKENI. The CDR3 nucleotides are TGTGCCAGCTCACCTACAATGAACACTGAAGCTTTCTTT. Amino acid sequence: CASSPTMNTEAFF.